These 15 T cell receptor beta chains share one sample of origin, sequenced in a study of blood T cell repertoires in COVID-19. Sequencing was performed with immunoSEQ multiplex PCR; in TCRdb, only in-frame clones are kept and a portion is missing. The sample carries about 120,000 clones, 87% recorded once. The sample consisted of peripheral blood. The receptors were sampled from a woman between 65 and 79 years old with acute or convalescent COVID-19.

V gene TRBV6-6 combines with J gene TRBJ1-5, with D tentatively TRBD1 (5 bases). Germline lookup yields CDR1 MNHNY and CDR2 SVGAGI (reference sequence). This CDR3 has 18 amino acids. Trimming removed 5 bases from V and 4 bases from J, with 24 bases in between. CDR3 nucleotide sequence: TGTGCCAGCAGTCAAAGGGGTTCTTGGGCAGAGACTAATCAGCCCCAGCATTTT. Protein sequence: CASSQRGSWAETNQPQHF.

The V call is TRBV29-1, the J call TRBJ2-7, with 7 bases lining up with TRBD2. The length of the CDR3 is 14 residues. V lost 3 bases to trimming and J lost 5 bases; unmatched junction nucleotides: 10. CDR1 SQVTM and CDR2 ANQGSEA come from the germline V gene. The CDR3 bases are TGCAGCGTTGAGGGAGGGCAGGGTGGCCACGAGCAGTACTTC. This gives the protein CSVEGGQGGHEQYF.

V is TRBV5-1 and J is TRBJ2-7; 10 positions agree with TRBD1. This CDR3 spans 16 amino acids. Germline lookup yields CDR1 SGHRS and CDR2 YFSETQ. The V and J ends lost 0 bases and 3 bases, in that order; junction bases with no gene match: 6. Here the CDR3 DNA reads TGCGCCAGCAGCTTGGACCGAGGGGACAGGGGCTACGAGCAGTACTTC. Residues: CASSLDRGDRGYEQYF.

The sample holds one count of this clone. The chain couples TRBV3-1 (or the pseudogene TRBV3-2) to TRBJ2-5; D is unresolved. This CDR3 comprises 16 residues. Germline values: CDR1 LGHDT, CDR2 YNNKEL (reference sequence). Between the trimmed V and J ends, which lost 0 bases and 4 bases, there was a span of 15 bases. CDR3 bases: TGTGCCAGCAGCCAAGACCGAACACCTCCCAGAGAGACCCAGTACTTC. Translation gives CASSQDRTPPRETQYF.

V gene TRBV3-1 (or the pseudogene TRBV3-2) combines with J gene TRBJ1-2, with 7 bases lining up with TRBD1. V lost 7 bases and J lost 3; bases outside the gene matches: 8. The germline gives CDR1 LGHDT, CDR2 YNNKEL (reference sequence). The CDR3 has 14 residues. CDR3 in amino acids: CASTRRGSDYGYTF. The CDR3 DNA follows: TGTGCCAGCACCCGCAGGGGGAGCGACTATGGCTACACCTTC.

The genes are TRBV10-3 and TRBJ2-5, with 9 bases that match TRBD1. With V trimmed by 6 bases and J by 4 bases, 3 bases remained unmatched. Germline lookup yields CDR1 ENHRY and CDR2 SYGVKD. The CDR3 is 13 amino acids. The chain's CDR3 is CAIRGTGLETQYF. CDR3 DNA: TGTGCCATCAGGGGGACAGGGCTAGAGACCCAGTACTTC.

Points on this clone: Additional DNA sequences in this sample encode the identical CDR3. The chain recombines TRBV6-5 with TRBJ2-5; TRBD1 aligns across 8 bases. V was clipped by 6 bases and J by 5 bases; unmatched bases: 5. Germline CDR1 and CDR2: MNHEY and SVGAGI. The CDR3 is 13 residues long. Here the CDR3 reads CASRQGGRETQYF. The CDR3, as DNA: TGTGCCAGCAGACAGGGGGGCCGGGAGACCCAGTACTTC.

This chain's CDR3 is CASSPGQNYGYTF. The CDR3, as DNA: TGTGCCAGCAGTCCGGGACAGAACTATGGCTACACCTTC. The chain couples TRBV6-5 to TRBJ1-2; 7 bases line up with TRBD1. The V segment lost 5 bases and the J segment 2 bases; nucleotides outside the gene matches: 2. CDR3 length: 13 residues. The V gene's germline CDR1 is MNHEY and CDR2 SVGAGI.

The chain links TRBV15 to TRBJ2-7; 7 bases fit TRBD1. The junction had 10 bases not matched to a gene; V was cut back by 0 bases and J by 2 bases. CDR3 length: 17 residues. The germline CDR1 and CDR2 sequences are LNHNV and YYDKDF (reference sequence). CDR3 sequence (DNA): TGTGCCACCAGCAGAGATGAGGGCCAGGGGGACCCCTACGAGCAGTACTTC. Residues: CATSRDEGQGDPYEQYF.

V gene TRBV3-1 (or the pseudogene TRBV3-2) combines with J gene TRBJ2-2, with a weak D call TRBD1 (6 bases). The ends were cut back, 6 bases at V and 1 base at J, with 9 bases in the middle. The CDR3 has 14 residues. Germline V gene sequence: CDR1 LGHDT, CDR2 YNNKEL (reference sequence). The CDR3 protein is CASRETGNTGELFF. The CDR3 coding sequence is TGTGCCAGCAGAGAGACAGGGAACACCGGGGAGCTGTTTTTT.

The chain is built from TRBV5-5 and TRBJ2-1; the D gene is possibly TRBD1 (6 bases). V dropped 2 bases and J dropped 15 bases, with 15 bases sitting between them. The germline V gene has CDR1 SGHKS and CDR2 YYEKEE (reference sequence). The CDR3 totals 12 residues. The CDR3 sequence is CASSFFAGQMFF. The CDR3 DNA reads TGTGCCAGCAGCTTCTTTGCCGGACAGATGTTCTTC.

The V call is TRBV5-4, the J call TRBJ2-1; a weak D match, TRBD1 (6 bases). Germline V CDR1 and CDR2: SGHNT, YYREEE (reference sequence). CDR3 size: 15 residues. V lost 3 bases and J lost 2, with 12 bases in between. CDR3 protein: CASSSPPGAYNEQFF. The CDR3, as DNA: TGTGCCAGCAGCTCCCCGCCAGGGGCCTACAATGAGCAGTTCTTC.

The chain carries TRBV14 and TRBJ2-1, with 10 bases lining up with TRBD2. The J segment lost 7 bases and the V segment lost 0 bases, leaving 12 bases of the junction unmatched. Germline V gene lookup returns CDR1 SGHDN and CDR2 FVKESK. The CDR3 spans 18 residues. CDR3 loop: CASSQDSSALAGSNEQFF. For the CDR3, the DNA is TGTGCCAGCAGCCAAGATAGTAGTGCACTAGCGGGGAGTAATGAGCAGTTCTTC.

This chain joins TRBV30 and TRBJ1-6, with 7 bases that match TRBD1. V shed 4 bases and J 9 bases; nucleotides not matched to a gene: 15. This CDR3 region has 16 residues. Germline V gene lookup returns CDR1 GTSNPN and CDR2 SVGIG (reference sequence). CDR3: CAWIQGMVPSGSPLHF. In nucleotides, the CDR3 is TGTGCCTGGATACAGGGGATGGTCCCCTCTGGTTCACCCCTCCACTTT. The variable domain in full, with the rest retrieved from reference TRBV30 and TRBJ1-6, is SQTIHQWPATLVQPVGSPLSLECTVEGTSNPNLYWYRQAAGRGLQLLFYSVGIGQISSEVPQNLSASRPQDRQFILSSKKLLLSDSGFYLCAWIQGMVPSGSPLHFGNGTRLTVT.

This clone has only one observation. This chain connects TRBV5-1 to TRBJ2-5, with 7 positions matching TRBD2. The CDR3 is 15 residues long. J lost 3 bases, V lost 4 bases, and 9 bases had no gene match. CDR1 is SGHRS, CDR2 YFSETQ, per germline. In DNA, the CDR3 is TGCGCCAGCAGCATTAGATGGGGGGGAGAAGAGACCCAGTACTTC. It codes for CASSIRWGGEETQYF.